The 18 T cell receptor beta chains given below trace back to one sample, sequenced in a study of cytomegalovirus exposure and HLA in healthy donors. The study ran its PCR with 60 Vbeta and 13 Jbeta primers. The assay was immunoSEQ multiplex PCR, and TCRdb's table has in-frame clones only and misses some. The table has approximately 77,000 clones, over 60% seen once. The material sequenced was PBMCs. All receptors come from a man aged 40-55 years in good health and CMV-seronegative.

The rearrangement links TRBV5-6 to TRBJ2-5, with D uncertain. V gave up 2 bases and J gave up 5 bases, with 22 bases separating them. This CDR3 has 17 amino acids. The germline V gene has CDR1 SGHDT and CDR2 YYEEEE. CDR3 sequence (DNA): TGTGCCAGCAGCTTATCTCGCGTGTCCCCTTTTTGGGAGACCCAGTACTTC. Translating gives CASSLSRVSPFWETQYF.

CDR3 bases: TGTGCCAGCAGCGTAGCGGGACAACGCAATCAGCCCCAGCATTTT. Amino acids: CASSVAGQRNQPQHF. The chain carries TRBV9 and TRBJ1-5; the D gene is possibly TRBD1 (6 bases). Germline V CDR1 and CDR2: SGDLS, YYNGEE. The CDR3 is 15 amino acids. V was pared by 0 bases and J by 2 bases, with 9 bases between.

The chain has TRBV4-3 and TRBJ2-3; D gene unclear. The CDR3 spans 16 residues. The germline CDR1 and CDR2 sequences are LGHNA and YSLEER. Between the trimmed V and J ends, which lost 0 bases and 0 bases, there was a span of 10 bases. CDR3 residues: CASSQDGAASTDTQYF. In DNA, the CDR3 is TGCGCCAGCAGCCAAGATGGCGCGGCAAGCACAGATACGCAGTATTTT.

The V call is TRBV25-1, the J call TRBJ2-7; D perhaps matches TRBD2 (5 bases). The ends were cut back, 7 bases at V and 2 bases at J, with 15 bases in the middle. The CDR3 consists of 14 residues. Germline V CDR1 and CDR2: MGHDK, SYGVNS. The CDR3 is CASNVPRVPYEQYF. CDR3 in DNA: TGTGCCAGCAATGTGCCGCGGGTGCCCTACGAGCAGTACTTC.

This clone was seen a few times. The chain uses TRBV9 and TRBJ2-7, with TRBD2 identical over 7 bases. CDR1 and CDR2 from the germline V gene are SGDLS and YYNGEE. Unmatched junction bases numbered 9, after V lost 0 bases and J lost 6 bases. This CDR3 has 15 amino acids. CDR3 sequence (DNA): TGTGCCAGCAGCGTAGTGGCTAGCGGTTCATCCGAGCAGTACTTC. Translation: CASSVVASGSSEQYF. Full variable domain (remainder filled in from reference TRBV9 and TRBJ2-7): DSGVTQTPKHLITATGQRVTLRCSPRSGDLSVYWYQQSLDQGLQFLIQYYNGEERAKGNILERFSAQQFPDLHSELNLSSLELGDSALYFCASSVVASGSSEQYFGPGTRLTVT.

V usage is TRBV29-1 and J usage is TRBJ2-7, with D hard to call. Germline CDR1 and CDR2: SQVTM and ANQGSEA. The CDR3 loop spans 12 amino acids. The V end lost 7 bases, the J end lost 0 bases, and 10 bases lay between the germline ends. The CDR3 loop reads CSAAPSSYEQYF. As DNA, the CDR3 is TGCAGCGCGGCTCCTAGCTCCTACGAGCAGTACTTC.

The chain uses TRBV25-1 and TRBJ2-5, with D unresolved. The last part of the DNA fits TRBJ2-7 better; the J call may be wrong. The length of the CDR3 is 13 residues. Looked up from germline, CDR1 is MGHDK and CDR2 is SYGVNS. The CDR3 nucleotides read TGTGCCAGCAGTGAGGATCTGAACTACGAGCAGTACTTC. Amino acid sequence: CASSEDLNYEQYF.

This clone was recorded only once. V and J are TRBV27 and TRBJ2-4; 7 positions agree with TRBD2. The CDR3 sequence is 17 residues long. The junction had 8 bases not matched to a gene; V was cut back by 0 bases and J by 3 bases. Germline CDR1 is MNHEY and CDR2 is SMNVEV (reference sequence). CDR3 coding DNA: TGTGCCAGCAGTTTATCGGTCGCGGGAGCCGACAAAAACATTCAGTACTTC. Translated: CASSLSVAGADKNIQYF.

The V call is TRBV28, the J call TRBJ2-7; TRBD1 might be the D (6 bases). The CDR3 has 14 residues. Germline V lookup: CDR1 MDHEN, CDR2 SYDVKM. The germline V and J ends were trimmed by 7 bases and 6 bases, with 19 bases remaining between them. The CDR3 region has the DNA TGTGCCAGCACCCAGGGGCAGGGGTACTCCGAGCAGTACTTC. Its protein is CASTQGQGYSEQYF.

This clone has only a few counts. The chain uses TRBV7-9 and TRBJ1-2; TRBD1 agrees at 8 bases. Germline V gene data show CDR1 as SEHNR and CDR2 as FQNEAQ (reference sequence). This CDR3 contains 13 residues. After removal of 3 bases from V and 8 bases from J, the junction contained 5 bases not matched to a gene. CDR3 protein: CASSLSQGDGYTF. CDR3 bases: TGTGCCAGCAGCTTGTCACAGGGGGACGGCTACACCTTC.

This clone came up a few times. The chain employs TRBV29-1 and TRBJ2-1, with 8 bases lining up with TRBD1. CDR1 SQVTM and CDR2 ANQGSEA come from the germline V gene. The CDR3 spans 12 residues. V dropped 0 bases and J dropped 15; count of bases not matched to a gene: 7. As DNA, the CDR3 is TGCAGCGTTGAAGATCCAGGGGACAGGTGGTTCTTC. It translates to CSVEDPGDRWFF.

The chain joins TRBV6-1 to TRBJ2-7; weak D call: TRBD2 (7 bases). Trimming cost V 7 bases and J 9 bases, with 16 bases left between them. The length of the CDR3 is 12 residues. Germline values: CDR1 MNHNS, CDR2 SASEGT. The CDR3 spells CASIQGGGPQYF. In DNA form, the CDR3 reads TGTGCCAGCATCCAAGGCGGGGGCCCGCAGTACTTC.

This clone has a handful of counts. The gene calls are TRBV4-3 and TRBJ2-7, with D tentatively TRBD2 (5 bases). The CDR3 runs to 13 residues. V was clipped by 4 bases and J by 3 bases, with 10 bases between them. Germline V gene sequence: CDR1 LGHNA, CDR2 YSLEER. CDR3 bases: TGCGCCAGCAGCCCCGCACGGGACTACGAGCAGTACTTC. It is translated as CASSPARDYEQYF.

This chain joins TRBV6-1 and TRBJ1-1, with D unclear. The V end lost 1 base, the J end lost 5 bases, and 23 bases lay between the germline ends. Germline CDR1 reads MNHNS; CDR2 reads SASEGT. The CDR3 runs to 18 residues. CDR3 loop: CASSEGVWGVGSGTEAFF. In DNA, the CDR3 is TGTGCCAGCAGTGAAGGGGTCTGGGGAGTGGGATCGGGAACTGAAGCTTTCTTT.

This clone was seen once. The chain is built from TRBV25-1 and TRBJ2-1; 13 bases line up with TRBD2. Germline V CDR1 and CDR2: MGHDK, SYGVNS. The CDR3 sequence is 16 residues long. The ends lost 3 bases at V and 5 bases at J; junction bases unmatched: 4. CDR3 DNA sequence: TGTGCCAGCAGTGACTCCGGGACTAGCGGGAACAATGAGCAGTTCTTC. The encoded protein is CASSDSGTSGNNEQFF.

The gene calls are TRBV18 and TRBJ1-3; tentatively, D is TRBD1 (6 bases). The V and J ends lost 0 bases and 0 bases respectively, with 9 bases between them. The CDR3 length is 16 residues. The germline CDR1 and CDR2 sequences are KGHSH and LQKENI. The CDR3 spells CASSPPDRTSGNTIYF. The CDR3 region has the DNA TGTGCCAGCTCACCACCCGACAGGACCTCTGGAAACACCATATATTTT.

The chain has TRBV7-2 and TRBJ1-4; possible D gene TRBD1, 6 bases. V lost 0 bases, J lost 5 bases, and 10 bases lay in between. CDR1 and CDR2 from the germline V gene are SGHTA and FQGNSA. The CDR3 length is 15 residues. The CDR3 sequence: CASSLAGRGNEKLFF. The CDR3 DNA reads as TGTGCCAGCAGCTTAGCGGGCAGGGGAAATGAAAAACTGTTTTTT. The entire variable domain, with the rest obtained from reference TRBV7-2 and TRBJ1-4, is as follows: GAGVSQSPSNKVTEKGKDVELRCDPISGHTALYWYRQSLGQGLEFLIYFQGNSAPDKSGLPSDRFSAERTGGSVSTLTIQRTQQEDSAVYLCASSLAGRGNEKLFFGSGTQLSVL.

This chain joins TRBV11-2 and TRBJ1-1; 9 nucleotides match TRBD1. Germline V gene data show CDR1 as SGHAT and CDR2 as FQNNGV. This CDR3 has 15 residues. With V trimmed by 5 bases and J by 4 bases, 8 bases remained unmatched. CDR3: CASSGGTGWSTEAFF. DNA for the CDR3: TGTGCCAGCAGCGGGGGGACAGGGTGGAGCACTGAAGCTTTCTTT.